This T cell receptor beta chain stems from a study of post-analysis software for immune sequencing data. Study-level points and caveats: With TRBV5-6, TRBV5-1 and TRBV20-1 included, about five TRBV segments were more frequent in patients than in controls.

Included in the TCR beta cDNA libraries were unique molecular identifiers. From the PCR reads, TCRdb called clonotypes with MiXCR, one entry per CDR3 protein. The sample lists roughly 400,000 distinct CDR3 sequences, approximately 37% occurring once. A word on this clonotype: Its antigen is unknown.

The CDR3 runs to 13 residues. With 5 bases clipped from V and 4 bases from J, the junction kept 0 bases outside the gene matches. CDR1 and CDR2 from the germline V gene are SGHTA and FQGNSA. Sequencing was done on a sample of blood. The gene calls are TRBV7-2 and TRBJ1-5, with 9 bases matching TRBD1. The receptor's source is a girl aged 2 to 10 with multiple sclerosis. In nucleotides, the CDR3 is TGTGCCAGCAGCGGGACAGGGAATCAGCCCCAGCATTTT. It encodes CASSGTGNQPQHF.